This passage covers 20 T cell receptor beta chains from one sample sequenced in a study of T cells expressing NK-cell markers. TCRdb reprocessed the 5' RACE reads, keeping one entry per CDR3 protein, no DNA. Its listing shows around 470,000 distinct CDR3 sequences. The sample was blood T cells: a sorted CD56 or NKG2C T cell subset, CD4+ or CD8+ T cells, or bulk PBMC T cells (not recorded which). These receptors came from a woman aged 45-59 years in good health.

The V and J genes are TRBV13 and TRBJ2-2; TCRdb names TRBD1, which stays unverified in the absence of DNA. This CDR3 has 14 amino acids. Germline loops: CDR1 PRHDT, CDR2 FYEKMQ (reference sequence). CDR3 sequence: CASSQPGRTGELFF.

The chain carries TRBV4-1 and TRBJ2-1; TCRdb lists TRBD2, though no DNA is available to test this call. CDR1 is MGHRA and CDR2 is YSYEKL in the germline V gene. The CDR3 is 15 amino acids. CDR3: CASSQEASGLGEQFF.

The V call is TRBV20-1, the J call TRBJ2-1; TCRdb's D call, TRBD1, is unchecked because there is no DNA. The germline CDR1 and CDR2 sequences are DFQATT and SNEGSKA (reference sequence). The CDR3 contains 15 residues. CDR3 in amino acids: CSALGGQGSYNEQFF.

J is TRBJ2-6 and V is TRBV6-5; as DNA is missing, the TRBD1 call by TCRdb cannot be tested. Germline CDR1 MNHEY, CDR2 SVGAGI. The CDR3 totals 17 residues. The CDR3: CASSSTGYRSGANVLTF.

Here the CDR3 reads CASSLQGARNSPLHF. The rearrangement uses TRBV2 and TRBJ1-6; TCRdb's assignment of TRBD1 cannot be checked, as there is no DNA. CDR3 length: 15 amino acids. Germline V gene lookup returns CDR1 SNHLY and CDR2 FYNNEI.

The chain carries TRBV6-5 and TRBJ1-1. This CDR3 contains 15 residues. Germline V gene sequence: CDR1 MNHEY, CDR2 SVGAGI. The CDR3 sequence is CASSYSRGGFAEAFF.

V gene TRBV7-9 combines with J gene TRBJ2-1. Germline lookup yields CDR1 SEHNR and CDR2 FQNEAQ (reference sequence). The CDR3 totals 13 residues. The CDR3 sequence: CASRLAGVSEQFF.

The chain combines TRBV7-6 with TRBJ2-5; TCRdb gives TRBD2 as the D gene, but with no DNA this cannot be confirmed. This CDR3 has 14 amino acids. Germline CDR1 and CDR2: SGHVS and FNYEAQ. CDR3: CASSLVGPQETQYF.

This chain connects TRBV7-9 to TRBJ2-2; TCRdb names TRBD1, which stays unverified in the absence of DNA. The CDR3 has 15 residues. The germline V gene has CDR1 SEHNR and CDR2 FQNEAQ (reference sequence). The CDR3 protein is CASNLRQGYTGELFF.

This chain links TRBV18 with TRBJ2-7; TCRdb reports TRBD2, a call that lacks DNA to check it against. This CDR3 is built from 15 residues. Germline V gene lookup returns CDR1 KGHSH and CDR2 LQKENI. The CDR3 sequence is CASSYAGGSSYEQYF. Supplemented by reference TRBV18 and TRBJ2-7, the full variable domain reads NAGVMQNPRHLVRRRGQEARLRCSPMKGHSHVYWYRQLPEEGLKFMVYLQKENIIDESGMPKERFSAEFPKEGPSILRIQQVVRGDSAAYFCASSYAGGSSYEQYFGPGTRLTVT.

The gene calls are TRBV12-3 or TRBV12-4 and TRBJ1-1; TCRdb names TRBD1, which stays unverified in the absence of DNA. The CDR3 loop spans 14 amino acids. CDR3 region: CASSDAGQRTEAFF.

The chain carries TRBV19 and TRBJ2-6. CDR3 length equals 14 residues. CDR1 LNHDA and CDR2 SQIVND come from the germline V gene (reference sequence). This chain's CDR3 is CASSIAGGANVLTF.

The rearrangement links TRBV20-1 to TRBJ2-5; TCRdb names TRBD2, which stays unverified in the absence of DNA. CDR1 and CDR2 (germline): DFQATT, SNEGSKA (reference sequence). This CDR3 is 15 amino acids long. CDR3: CSASPMAGGLETQYF.

This chain joins TRBV7-2 and TRBJ2-7; there is no DNA to check the TCRdb D call of TRBD1. Germline V gene sequence: CDR1 SGHTA, CDR2 FQGNSA. This CDR3 contains 14 residues. CDR3 in amino acids: CASSLEGQTYEQYF. Combining the CDR3 with reference TRBV7-2 and TRBJ2-7 gives the whole variable domain GAGVSQSPSNKVTEKGKDVELRCDPISGHTALYWYRQSLGQGLEFLIYFQGNSAPDKSGLPSDRFSAERTGGSVSTLTIQRTQQEDSAVYLCASSLEGQTYEQYFGPGTRLTVT.

The chain couples TRBV5-1 to TRBJ2-7. There are 13 residues in the CDR3. Germline lookup yields CDR1 SGHRS and CDR2 YFSETQ. This CDR3 is CASTLQGSYEQYF.

The rearrangement uses TRBV20-1 and TRBJ2-5; there is no DNA to check the TCRdb D call of TRBD2. Germline lookup yields CDR1 DFQATT and CDR2 SNEGSKA (reference sequence). The CDR3 length is 17 residues. CDR3 region: CSARDMTGASGVETQYF.

The chain uses TRBV6-5 and TRBJ2-2; absent DNA, TCRdb's TRBD2 call cannot be checked. The CDR3 loop spans 15 amino acids. CDR1 and CDR2 from the germline V gene are MNHEY and SVGAGI. The CDR3 sequence: CASSSGTRATGELFF.

V and J are TRBV7-7 and TRBJ2-7; TCRdb's D gene call, TRBD2, goes unchecked for lack of DNA. The germline CDR1 and CDR2 sequences are SSHAT and FNYEAQ (reference sequence). The CDR3 contains 13 residues. CDR3: CASYTSGPYEQYF.

The chain is built from TRBV25-1 and TRBJ2-2. CDR1 is MGHDK, CDR2 SYGVNS, per germline. The CDR3 is 15 amino acids. CDR3 protein: CASSEYGVDTGELFF.

This chain uses TRBV5-1 with TRBJ2-3; TCRdb's D call, TRBD2, is unchecked because there is no DNA. The V gene's germline CDR1 is SGHRS and CDR2 YFSETQ. The CDR3 is 16 residues long. The CDR3 sequence: CASSLRDSLSTDTQYF.